A single T cell receptor beta chain is shown here with its context. Antigen: not known. This sample was included in a study of glioma-infiltrating T cells after dendritic cell vaccination. Study-wide points: Higher TCR clonality did not directly relate to longer survival.

All glioblastoma patients lacked an isocitrate dehydrogenase mutation. The V and J ends lost 2 bases and 0 bases respectively, with 8 bases between them. The CDR3 is 14 residues long. The germline gives CDR1 SGHNT, CDR2 YYREEE (reference sequence). The protocol was immunoSEQ multiplex PCR, while the TCRdb copy is restricted to in-frame clones and leaves out a portion. Of roughly 80,000 clones in the sample, 80% to 90% were seen once. V gene TRBV5-4 combines with J gene TRBJ2-5, with a tentative D call TRBD1 (6 bases). The clonotype comes from a human donor with glioblastoma. The sample consisted of blood, taken before dendritic cell vaccination. The CDR3 loop is CASSLNRDQETQYF. CDR3 coding DNA: TGTGCCAGCAGCTTAAACAGGGACCAAGAGACCCAGTACTTC.